Listed here are 19 T cell receptor beta chains from one sample, sequenced in a study of technical replicates of blood from a few donors. Sequencing was performed with immunoSEQ multiplex PCR; in TCRdb, only in-frame clones are kept and a portion is missing. The table includes tens of thousands of clones, around 94% detected once. The specimen was T cells isolated from PBMCs. These receptors were taken from a human donor in good health.

J is TRBJ2-1 and V is TRBV27; the D gene is possibly TRBD1 (6 bases). The CDR3 is 16 amino acids. CDR1 MNHEY and CDR2 SMNVEV come from the germline V gene (reference sequence). The germline V and J ends were trimmed by 10 bases and 5 bases, with 24 bases remaining between them. Here the CDR3 DNA reads TGTGCCACTATAAACAGGGTAACTTCCTTTGACAATGAGCAGTTCTTC. This encodes CATINRVTSFDNEQFF.

The chain has TRBV5-6 and TRBJ2-3; tentative D call: TRBD2 (6 bases). The V gene's germline CDR1 is SGHDT and CDR2 YYEEEE. The CDR3 length is 14 residues. Trimming left V 4 bases short and J 5 bases short, with 14 bases between. The CDR3 DNA reads as TGTGCCAGCAGCCCCCCGGGGCGGGGAGATACGCAGTATTTT. Its translation is CASSPPGRGDTQYF. The full variable domain, completed using reference TRBV5-6 and TRBJ2-3, is DAGVTQSPTHLIKTRGQQVTLRCSPKSGHDTVSWYQQALGQGPQFIFQYYEEEERQRGNFPDRFSGHQFPNYSSELNVNALLLGDSALYLCASSPPGRGDTQYFGPGTRLTVL.

The V gene is TRBV30, the J gene TRBJ1-5; D may be TRBD1 (6 bases). The CDR3 has 15 residues. V lost 4 bases to trimming and J lost 5 bases, with 18 bases between them. The V gene's germline CDR1 is GTSNPN and CDR2 SVGIG (reference sequence). The CDR3 reads CAWTYRDRPDQPQHF. DNA of the CDR3: TGTGCCTGGACCTACCGCGACAGGCCGGATCAGCCCCAGCATTTT.

J is TRBJ2-7 and V is TRBV6-1, with D perhaps matching TRBD1 (6 bases). This CDR3 is 10 amino acids long. With 8 bases removed from V and 6 bases from J, the gap between germline ends came to 8 bases. Looked up from germline, CDR1 is MNHNS and CDR2 is SASEGT. In DNA form, the CDR3 reads TGTGCCAGCGCAGGGGCCGAGCAGTACTTC. Residues: CASAGAEQYF.

The rearrangement uses TRBV9 and TRBJ2-1; D is undetermined. V was cut by 0 bases and J by 0 bases, with 7 bases left in between. The CDR3 has 15 amino acids. The germline CDR1 and CDR2 sequences are SGDLS and YYNGEE. The CDR3, as DNA: TGTGCCAGCAGCGTAGGTCGTAACTCCTACAATGAGCAGTTCTTC. Protein sequence: CASSVGRNSYNEQFF. Drawing the rest from reference TRBV9 and TRBJ2-1, the complete variable domain is DSGVTQTPKHLITATGQRVTLRCSPRSGDLSVYWYQQSLDQGLQFLIQYYNGEERAKGNILERFSAQQFPDLHSELNLSSLELGDSALYFCASSVGRNSYNEQFFGPGTRLTVL.

The chain uses TRBV6-4 and TRBJ2-1, with 7 positions matching TRBD1. Trimming cost V 8 bases and J 13 bases; bases outside gene matches: 5. The CDR3 spans 10 residues. The V gene's germline CDR1 is MRHNA and CDR2 SNTAGT. Here the CDR3 reads CASGRTGQFF. The DNA for the CDR3 is TGTGCCAGCGGCCGGACAGGCCAGTTCTTC.

V is TRBV6-5 and J is TRBJ1-2; the match to TRBD1 covers 7 bases. Losses at the gene ends were 0 bases for V and 4 bases for J; bases not matched to a gene: 5. Per germline, CDR1 MNHEY and CDR2 SVGAGI. The CDR3 spans 15 residues. This CDR3 reads CASSYSSPGGYGYTF. As DNA, the CDR3 is TGTGCCAGCAGTTACTCGAGTCCAGGGGGCTATGGCTACACCTTC.

The rearrangement uses TRBV7-3 and TRBJ2-2; 8 bases are shared with TRBD2. V lost 5 bases, J lost 7 bases, and 12 bases stayed unmatched. Per germline, CDR1 SGHTA and CDR2 FQGTGA. The CDR3 is made up of 16 amino acids. Here the CDR3 DNA reads TGTGCCAGCAGCCGTCGGGGGGGGCGCTTGGACGGGGAGCTGTTTTTT. It encodes CASSRRGGRLDGELFF.

The rearrangement links TRBV5-1 to TRBJ1-2; maybe TRBD1 (6 bases). V was pared by 3 bases and J by 11 bases, with 14 bases between. Germline V gives CDR1 SGHRS, CDR2 YFSETQ. The CDR3 is made up of 12 amino acids. In DNA, the CDR3 is TGCGCCAGCAGCTCGGACAGCCCCTTGTACACCTTC. Residues: CASSSDSPLYTF.

J is TRBJ1-1 and V is TRBV19; D might be TRBD1 (6 bases). Germline V lookup: CDR1 LNHDA, CDR2 SQIVND (reference sequence). The CDR3 length is 17 residues. Deletions cut 7 bases from V and 0 bases from J, with 21 bases between. The CDR3 protein is CASITPPAGEMNTEAFF. Written as DNA, the CDR3 is TGTGCCAGTATCACTCCCCCGGCAGGGGAGATGAACACTGAAGCTTTCTTT.

The rearrangement links TRBV28 to TRBJ1-5; D uncertain. CDR1 and CDR2 (germline): MDHEN, SYDVKM. V gave up 5 bases and J gave up 4 bases, with 6 bases separating them. The CDR3 is 12 residues long. CDR3: CASSQQNQPQHF. As DNA, the CDR3 is TGTGCCAGCAGTCAACAAAATCAGCCCCAGCATTTT.

The V call is TRBV28, the J call TRBJ1-5; 8 bases fit TRBD1. J gave up 4 bases and V 5 bases, and 4 bases lay outside the gene matches. CDR1 is MDHEN and CDR2 is SYDVKM in the germline V gene. The CDR3 consists of 14 residues. CDR3 protein: CASSLGQANQPQHF. The CDR3 DNA reads as TGTGCCAGCAGTCTGGGACAGGCAAATCAGCCCCAGCATTTT.

This chain connects TRBV7-6 to TRBJ2-1; no definite D call. The CDR3 consists of 12 residues. The ends were cut back, 1 base at V and 8 bases at J, with 6 bases in the middle. Germline V gene lookup returns CDR1 SGHVS and CDR2 FNYEAQ. The CDR3 sequence is CASSLDFDEQFF. The CDR3 coding sequence is TGTGCCAGCAGCTTAGATTTCGATGAGCAGTTCTTC.

The V call is TRBV4-1, the J call TRBJ2-1, with 11 bases that match TRBD1. After removal of 4 bases from V and 3 bases from J, the junction contained 8 bases not matched to a gene. This CDR3 has 17 amino acids. From germline, CDR1 is MGHRA and CDR2 YSYEKL. Here the CDR3 DNA reads TGCGCCAGCAGCCTTTCCGGGACAGGGGGATTCTACAATGAGCAGTTCTTC. It yields the protein CASSLSGTGGFYNEQFF.

The chain uses TRBV4-1 and TRBJ2-7; 9 bases agree with TRBD2. Germline-derived CDR1 and CDR2 are MGHRA and YSYEKL. The CDR3 sequence is 15 residues long. Unmatched junction bases numbered 2, after V lost 2 bases and J lost 0 bases. The CDR3 DNA reads as TGCGCCAGCAGCCAAACTAGCGGGTCCTCCTACGAGCAGTACTTC. Protein sequence: CASSQTSGSSYEQYF.

This rearrangement joins TRBV7-3 to TRBJ2-7; maybe TRBD2 (6 bases). In germline, CDR1 is SGHTA, CDR2 FQGTGA. V was trimmed by 2 bases and J by 1 base, leaving 6 bases between them. The length of the CDR3 is 13 residues. CDR3 sequence: CASSLGRSYEQYF. DNA for the CDR3: TGTGCCAGCAGCTTAGGGAGGTCCTACGAGCAGTACTTC. The full variable domain, in which reference TRBV7-3 and TRBJ2-7 provide the parts outside the CDR3, is GAGVSQTPSNKVTEKGKYVELRCDPISGHTALYWYRQSLGQGPEFLIYFQGTGAADDSGLPNDRFFAVRPEGSVSTLKIQRTERGDSAVYLCASSLGRSYEQYFGPGTRLTVT.

The V gene is TRBV5-1, the J gene TRBJ1-3, with TRBD1 as a possible D gene (5 bases). CDR3 length equals 15 residues. Germline CDR1 and CDR2: SGHRS and YFSETQ. The V end lost 2 bases, the J end lost 3 bases, and 12 bases lay between the germline ends. The CDR3 nucleotides read TGCGCCAGCAGCTTATGGGGCTCGAGTGGAAACACCATATATTTT. Protein sequence: CASSLWGSSGNTIYF.

The V and J genes are TRBV7-9 and TRBJ1-1, with D possibly TRBD1 on 6 matching bases. V was trimmed by 6 bases and J by 8 bases, leaving 16 bases between them. The CDR3 has 13 residues. Germline V gene data show CDR1 as SEHNR and CDR2 as FQNEAQ (reference sequence). The CDR3 loop reads CASSGGGPMEAFF. For the CDR3, the DNA is TGTGCCAGCAGTGGGGGGGGGCCAATGGAAGCTTTCTTT. The full variable domain, its missing parts supplied by reference TRBV7-9 and TRBJ1-1, is DTGVSQNPRHKITKRGQNVTFRCDPISEHNRLYWYRQTLGQGPEFLTYFQNEAQLEKSRLLSDRFSAERPKGSFSTLEIQRTEQGDSAMYLCASSGGGPMEAFFGQGTRLTVV.

The V and J genes are TRBV27 and TRBJ2-1, with 7 positions matching TRBD1. CDR1 MNHEY and CDR2 SMNVEV come from the germline V gene (reference sequence). V was clipped by 2 bases and J by 4 bases; unmatched bases: 2. The CDR3 covers 14 residues. CDR3 region: CASSLTGVYNEQFF. The CDR3 region has the DNA TGTGCCAGCAGTTTAACAGGGGTATACAATGAGCAGTTCTTC.